This T cell receptor beta chain was obtained from a study of cytomegalovirus exposure and HLA in healthy donors. Researchers ran the PCR with 60 Vbeta and 13 Jbeta primers. Some clones are missing from TCRdb's copy, which holds only in-frame ones; the method was immunoSEQ multiplex PCR. The sample has approximately 200,000 clones; roughly three quarters are singletons. Findings of the study overall: In an earlier analysis, in some 500 donors, most V segments appeared productive either ~90% or ~30% of the time. Reportedly, fewer N-insertions than the 666-donor mean appeared in an Asian-associated ancestry cluster in a later analysis.

Details on this clone: What it binds is unknown.

This receptor was identified in a young woman in good health and CMV-seronegative. Sequenced material: PBMCs.

CDR3 bases: TGTGCCAGCGTGATGGAGAACCACAATTGGGATGGCTACACCTTC. This sequence encodes CASVMENHNWDGYTF. The V and J genes are TRBV2 and TRBJ1-2; D is uncertain. Germline CDR1 is SNHLY and CDR2 is FYNNEI. The CDR3 length is 15 residues. V dropped 8 bases and J dropped 6 bases, with 22 bases sitting between them.